This entry lists 32 T cell receptor beta chains sequenced from one sample in a study of T cell responses to AZD1222 COVID-19 vaccine. Sequencing used immunoSEQ multiplex PCR; TCRdb keeps in-frame clones, though not all of them. The profile shows 110,000 to 150,000 clones, 85% to 90% of them singletons. This specimen was peripheral blood, taken on day 0 of AZD1222 vaccination. The receptors stem from an adult in good health.

This chain links TRBV6-5 with TRBJ2-1; 8 nucleotides align to TRBD1. The trim removed 6 bases at V and 5 bases at J, leaving 3 bases unmatched. The CDR3 spans 13 residues. Germline V lookup: CDR1 MNHEY, CDR2 SVGAGI. The DNA for the CDR3 is TGTGCCAGCAGCTGGACAGGGAACAATGAGCAGTTCTTC. It specifies CASSWTGNNEQFF.

This chain connects TRBV30 to TRBJ2-2; tentative D call: TRBD2 (7 bases). CDR1 is GTSNPN and CDR2 is SVGIG in the germline V gene (reference sequence). The CDR3 has 16 amino acids. Trimming left V 0 bases short and J 3 bases short, with 14 bases between. CDR3 in amino acids: CAWSVRGGGDTGELFF. The CDR3 DNA is TGTGCCTGGAGTGTACGGGGAGGGGGAGACACCGGGGAGCTGTTTTTT.

The V and J genes are TRBV14 and TRBJ2-7, with 8 bases that match TRBD1. Germline loops: CDR1 SGHDN, CDR2 FVKESK. This CDR3 spans 17 amino acids. V gave up 1 base and J gave up 3 bases; unmatched junction bases: 11. CDR3 nucleotides: TGTGCCAGCAGCCAAGTCACCCAGGGGGCCCAGAACTACGAGCAGTACTTC. Its protein product is CASSQVTQGAQNYEQYF.

V gene TRBV7-2 combines with J gene TRBJ2-3, with 10 bases matching TRBD1. The CDR3 sequence is 18 residues long. Germline V gene sequence: CDR1 SGHTA, CDR2 FQGNSA. V was pared by 2 bases and J by 5 bases, with 13 bases of the junction left unmatched. CDR3 sequence (DNA): TGTGCCAGCAGCTTACACAGCTTGGGGACAGGGGTAGGAGATACGCAGTATTTT. This translates into CASSLHSLGTGVGDTQYF.

The V call is TRBV19, the J call TRBJ1-1, with D possibly TRBD1 on 5 matching bases. Trimming cost V 6 bases and J 5 bases, with 13 bases left between them. Germline loops: CDR1 LNHDA, CDR2 SQIVND (reference sequence). The CDR3 sequence is 13 residues long. This CDR3 is CASRGVPNTEAFF. CDR3 DNA: TGTGCCAGTAGGGGGGTCCCAAATACTGAAGCTTTCTTT.

The rearrangement links TRBV7-9 to TRBJ2-2, with 13 nucleotides matching TRBD2. Germline CDR1 and CDR2: SEHNR and FQNEAQ (reference sequence). This CDR3 is 18 amino acids long. V lost 5 bases and J lost 3; bases outside the gene matches: 9. The CDR3 sequence is CASSPHPTSGRDTGELFF. The CDR3 nucleotides read TGTGCCAGCAGCCCCCACCCCACTAGCGGGAGGGACACCGGGGAGCTGTTTTTT.

The chain employs TRBV19 and TRBJ1-5; D call uncertain. The CDR3 has 13 amino acids. V was trimmed by 4 bases and J by 9 bases, leaving 13 bases between them. CDR1 LNHDA and CDR2 SQIVND come from the germline V gene (reference sequence). Written as DNA, the CDR3 is TGTGCCAGTAGTAACGGGGTGGCTAGGCCCCAGCATTTT. As protein: CASSNGVARPQHF.

This chain links TRBV11-2 with TRBJ1-3; D uncertain. Germline V gene sequence: CDR1 SGHAT, CDR2 FQNNGV. The CDR3 is 12 amino acids. V lost 6 bases to trimming and J lost 1 base, with 4 bases between them. CDR3 DNA sequence: TGTGCCAGCAGTCGATCTGGAAACACCATATATTTT. It specifies CASSRSGNTIYF.

The chain has TRBV27 and TRBJ1-4; unclear D gene. CDR1 and CDR2 (germline): MNHEY, SMNVEV (reference sequence). This CDR3 is built from 13 residues. Deletions cut 2 bases from V and 0 bases from J, with 1 base between. The CDR3 loop reads CASSLTTNEKLFF. DNA of the CDR3: TGTGCCAGCAGTTTAACAACTAATGAAAAACTGTTTTTT.

The chain joins TRBV7-3 to TRBJ2-7; D gene ambiguous. This CDR3 has 15 amino acids. V was cut by 0 bases and J by 0 bases, with 9 bases left in between. CDR1 SGHTA and CDR2 FQGTGA come from the germline V gene. This CDR3 reads CASSLTGGDSYEQYF. The CDR3, as DNA: TGTGCCAGCAGCTTAACGGGCGGTGACTCCTACGAGCAGTACTTC.

To note about this clone: Other DNA sequences in the same sample also yield this CDR3. The chain carries TRBV19 and TRBJ2-7; 8 bases align to TRBD1. The CDR3 is 14 residues long. Germline CDR1 and CDR2: LNHDA and SQIVND (reference sequence). J gave up 0 bases and V 3 bases, and 1 base lay outside the gene matches. In DNA form, the CDR3 reads TGTGCCAGTAGTATCACAGGGGGCTCCTACGAGCAGTACTTC. Protein sequence: CASSITGGSYEQYF. Full variable domain (remainder filled in from reference TRBV19 and TRBJ2-7): DGGITQSPKYLFRKEGQNVTLSCEQNLNHDAMYWYRQDPGQGLRLIYYSQIVNDFQKGDIAEGYSVSREKKESFPLTVTSAQKNPTAFYLCASSITGGSYEQYFGPGTRLTVT.

The chain links TRBV30 to TRBJ1-2; possible D gene TRBD1, 5 bases. The CDR3 is made up of 16 amino acids. The V gene lost 3 bases and the J gene lost 2 bases, with 19 bases spanning the gap. Per germline, CDR1 GTSNPN and CDR2 SVGIG (reference sequence). The CDR3 sequence is CAWSGSGTLRNYGYTF. The CDR3 DNA reads as TGTGCCTGGAGCGGATCCGGGACTCTCAGGAACTATGGCTACACCTTC.

V is TRBV12-3 or TRBV12-4 and J is TRBJ2-4; D is uncertain. The germline V and J ends were trimmed by 6 bases and 4 bases, with 10 bases remaining between them. The CDR3 consists of 13 residues. CDR3 in DNA: TGTGCCAGCAGCCAGATTACAAAAAACATTCAGTACTTC. This codes for CASSQITKNIQYF.

There are a few counts of this clone. This chain uses TRBV5-1 with TRBJ2-2; TRBD2 matches at 7 bases. From germline, CDR1 is SGHRS and CDR2 YFSETQ. V lost 4 bases to trimming and J lost 7 bases; unmatched junction nucleotides: 7. The CDR3 contains 14 residues. The DNA for the CDR3 is TGCGCCAGCAGCCTTAGACTAGCTGGCGGGGAGCTGTTTTTT. It encodes CASSLRLAGGELFF.

The sample holds a few counts of this clone. CDR3 DNA: TGTGCCAGCAAAGTTACGTCAGGCTATGGCTACACCTTC. It translates to CASKVTSGYGYTF. This chain connects TRBV12-3 or TRBV12-4 to TRBJ1-2; no firm D call. The CDR3 spans 13 residues. Deletions cut 7 bases from V and 4 bases from J, with 13 bases between.

The CDR3 DNA sequence: TGTGCCACCTCTCCCGGGACAGGAAATTACGAGCAGTACTTC. Translation gives CATSPGTGNYEQYF. The V call is TRBV15, the J call TRBJ2-7; 8 bases match TRBD1. J lost 4 bases, V lost 8 bases, and 10 bases had no gene match. Germline CDR1 and CDR2: LNHNV and YYDKDF (reference sequence). The CDR3 covers 14 residues.

This clone appeared once. This chain links TRBV7-9 with TRBJ2-1; D gene ambiguous. The CDR3 runs to 10 residues. Germline V lookup: CDR1 SEHNR, CDR2 FQNEAQ (reference sequence). Trimming removed 4 bases from V and 12 bases from J, with 7 bases in between. CDR3 protein: CASSSATQFF. The CDR3 DNA sequence: TGTGCCAGCAGCTCCGCTACGCAGTTCTTC.

The count of this clone is one. This rearrangement joins TRBV19 to TRBJ2-7, with D perhaps matching TRBD1 (6 bases). The V end was cut by 2 bases, the J end by 2 bases, with 13 bases between. The germline CDR1 and CDR2 sequences are LNHDA and SQIVND (reference sequence). The CDR3 sequence is 15 residues long. The CDR3 spells CASSISGRGPYEQYF. The CDR3 DNA is TGTGCCAGTAGTATATCGGGCAGGGGCCCCTACGAGCAGTACTTC.

The rearrangement links TRBV3-1 (or the pseudogene TRBV3-2) to TRBJ1-4; D not resolved. The germline CDR1 and CDR2 sequences are LGHDT and YNNKEL (reference sequence). V gave up 4 bases and J gave up 5 bases, with 5 bases separating them. This CDR3 spans 12 amino acids. In nucleotides, the CDR3 is TGTGCCAGCAGCCCGGGCAATGAAAAACTGTTTTTT. This sequence encodes CASSPGNEKLFF.

V is TRBV9 and J is TRBJ1-6; no firm D call. Germline V CDR1 and CDR2: SGDLS, YYNGEE. V lost 3 bases and J 5 bases, leaving 9 bases between the germline ends. This CDR3 is built from 14 residues. The CDR3 sequence is CASSDGQHNSPLHF. The CDR3 DNA sequence: TGTGCCAGCAGCGACGGGCAGCATAATTCACCCCTCCACTTT.

This chain uses TRBV7-9 with TRBJ1-6; no reliable D call. Between the trimmed V and J ends, which lost 0 bases and 4 bases, there was a span of 7 bases. This CDR3 is 15 amino acids long. Looked up from germline, CDR1 is SEHNR and CDR2 is FQNEAQ (reference sequence). In DNA, the CDR3 is TGTGCCAGCAGCTTAGCTGGACGGTATAATTCACCCCTCCACTTT. It codes for CASSLAGRYNSPLHF.

V gene TRBV28 combines with J gene TRBJ1-1, with a tentative D call TRBD1 (5 bases). The CDR3 is made up of 13 amino acids. The germline V gene encodes CDR1 MDHEN and CDR2 SYDVKM. Trimming shortened V by 6 bases and J by 2 bases, and 10 bases separated the two germline ends. CDR3 sequence (DNA): TGTGCCAGCAGGAGCAGGGTTAACACTGAAGCTTTCTTT. Its protein product is CASRSRVNTEAFF.

The chain uses TRBV12-3 or TRBV12-4 and TRBJ2-7; D is uncertain. This CDR3 is built from 12 residues. Trimming took 5 bases from V and 2 from J, leaving 7 bases between them. The CDR3: CASSRRAYEQYF. The CDR3 nucleotides read TGTGCCAGCAGTCGTAGAGCCTACGAGCAGTACTTC.

The chain joins TRBV9 to TRBJ1-1; the D gene is possibly TRBD1 (6 bases). The ends were cut back, 4 bases at V and 4 bases at J, with 14 bases in the middle. Germline-derived CDR1 and CDR2 are SGDLS and YYNGEE. The CDR3 contains 14 residues. CDR3: CASSRIEGGTEAFF. In nucleotides, the CDR3 is TGTGCCAGCAGCAGGATAGAAGGGGGCACTGAAGCTTTCTTT.

This chain links TRBV11-2 with TRBJ1-2, with TRBD1 matching over 7 bases. V was clipped by 1 base and J by 4 bases; unmatched bases: 0. This CDR3 spans 13 amino acids. CDR1 is SGHAT and CDR2 is FQNNGV in the germline V gene. The CDR3 bases are TGTGCCAGCAGCTTAGGGACAGGCTATGGCTACACCTTC. It specifies CASSLGTGYGYTF.

The rearrangement joins TRBV11-2 to TRBJ1-2, with 7 bases matching TRBD1. The CDR3 runs 14 residues. Germline V CDR1 and CDR2: SGHAT, FQNNGV. V dropped 5 bases and J dropped 7; count of bases not matched to a gene: 10. Here the CDR3 reads CASSALDRPSGYTF. The CDR3 nucleotides read TGTGCCAGCAGCGCCCTGGACAGGCCCAGTGGCTACACCTTC. The whole variable domain, remainder taken from reference TRBV11-2 and TRBJ1-2, is EAGVAQSPRYKIIEKRQSVAFWCNPISGHATLYWYQQILGQGPKLLIQFQNNGVVDDSQLPKDRFSAERLKGVDSTLKIQPAKLEDSAVYLCASSALDRPSGYTFGSGTRLTVV.

This sequence joins TRBV13 and TRBJ1-2; 7 positions match TRBD1. Germline V gives CDR1 PRHDT, CDR2 FYEKMQ (reference sequence). CDR3 length equals 15 residues. With V trimmed by 0 bases and J by 4 bases, 5 bases remained unmatched. The DNA for the CDR3 is TGTGCCAGCAGCTTAGGGACAGGGTTGTCCTATGGCTACACCTTC. Its protein product is CASSLGTGLSYGYTF.

V gene TRBV6-5 combines with J gene TRBJ2-5, with D hard to call. This CDR3 comprises 11 residues. Trimming removed 8 bases at V and 6 bases at J, with 10 bases between. CDR1 is MNHEY, CDR2 SVGAGI, per germline. CDR3 amino acids: CASSAAKTQYF. In nucleotides, the CDR3 is TGTGCCAGCTCCGCGGCGAAGACCCAGTACTTC.

The chain is built from TRBV5-1 and TRBJ2-1; 8 nucleotides line up with TRBD1. V lost 4 bases to trimming and J lost 6 bases; unmatched junction nucleotides: 18. This CDR3 comprises 18 residues. Germline V gene data show CDR1 as SGHRS and CDR2 as YFSETQ. CDR3 DNA sequence: TGCGCCAGCAGCCCCGATATTGGGGACAGGTTTGGTGGCAATGAGCAGTTCTTC. This gives the protein CASSPDIGDRFGGNEQFF.

This clone has only a few counts. This chain joins TRBV6-5 and TRBJ1-6, with 7 bases lining up with TRBD1. CDR1 MNHEY and CDR2 SVGAGI come from the germline V gene. This CDR3 has 13 amino acids. After removal of 6 bases from V and 9 bases from J, the junction contained 5 bases not matched to a gene. CDR3 coding DNA: TGTGCCAGCAGCCTGGACAGGTTTTCACCCCTCCACTTT. Encoded protein: CASSLDRFSPLHF.

This chain connects TRBV7-9 to TRBJ1-1; D may be TRBD1 (5 bases). Germline V gene lookup returns CDR1 SEHNR and CDR2 FQNEAQ (reference sequence). Trimming took 10 bases from V and 6 from J, leaving 9 bases between them. The CDR3 has 10 residues. The CDR3 region has the DNA TGTGCCATTGGGGGGGCTGAAGCTTTCTTT. Encoded protein: CAIGGAEAFF.

The rearrangement uses TRBV7-3 and TRBJ2-1, with D hard to call. The CDR3 extends over 15 amino acids. V dropped 2 bases and J dropped 8 bases, with 16 bases sitting between them. Germline V gene lookup returns CDR1 SGHTA and CDR2 FQGTGA. In DNA, the CDR3 is TGTGCCAGCAGCTTATCCTCCGCTATCGAGGATGAGCAGTTCTTC. Its translation is CASSLSSAIEDEQFF.